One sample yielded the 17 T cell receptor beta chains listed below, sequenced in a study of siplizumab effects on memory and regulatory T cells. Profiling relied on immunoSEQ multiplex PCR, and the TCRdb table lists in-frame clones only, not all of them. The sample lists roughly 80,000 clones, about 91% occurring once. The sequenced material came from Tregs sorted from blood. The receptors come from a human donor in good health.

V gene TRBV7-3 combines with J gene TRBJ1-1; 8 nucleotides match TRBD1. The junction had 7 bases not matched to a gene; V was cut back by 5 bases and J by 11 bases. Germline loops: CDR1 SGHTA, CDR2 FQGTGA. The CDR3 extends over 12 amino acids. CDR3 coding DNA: TGTGCCAGCAGCGTCGACAGGGGAATGGCTTTCTTT. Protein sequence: CASSVDRGMAFF. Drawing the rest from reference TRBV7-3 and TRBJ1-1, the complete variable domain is GAGVSQTPSNKVTEKGKYVELRCDPISGHTALYWYRQSLGQGPEFLIYFQGTGAADDSGLPNDRFFAVRPEGSVSTLKIQRTERGDSAVYLCASSVDRGMAFFGQGTRLTVV.

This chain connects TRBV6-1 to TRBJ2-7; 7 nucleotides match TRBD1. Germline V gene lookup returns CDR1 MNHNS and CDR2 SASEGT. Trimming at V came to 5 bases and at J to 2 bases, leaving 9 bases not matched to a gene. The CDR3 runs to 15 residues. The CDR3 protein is CASSTTGVFAYEQYF. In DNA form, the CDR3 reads TGTGCCAGCAGTACCACAGGGGTGTTCGCCTACGAGCAGTACTTC.

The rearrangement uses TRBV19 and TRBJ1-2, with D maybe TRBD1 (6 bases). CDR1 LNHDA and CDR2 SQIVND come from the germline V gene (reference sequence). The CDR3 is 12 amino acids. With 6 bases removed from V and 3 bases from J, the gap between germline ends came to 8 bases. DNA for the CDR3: TGTGCCAGTAGACGGACAGACTATGGCTACACCTTC. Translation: CASRRTDYGYTF.

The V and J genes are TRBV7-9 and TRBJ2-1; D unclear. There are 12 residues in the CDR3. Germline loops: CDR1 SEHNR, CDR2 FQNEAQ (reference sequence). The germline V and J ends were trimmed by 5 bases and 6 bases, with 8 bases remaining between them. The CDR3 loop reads CASSPLANEQFF. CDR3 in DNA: TGTGCCAGCAGCCCCCTCGCCAATGAGCAGTTCTTC.

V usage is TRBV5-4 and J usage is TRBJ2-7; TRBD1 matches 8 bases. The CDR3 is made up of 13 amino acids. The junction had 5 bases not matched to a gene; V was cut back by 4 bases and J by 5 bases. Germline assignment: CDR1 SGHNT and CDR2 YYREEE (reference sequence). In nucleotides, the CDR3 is TGTGCCAGCAGCCCGACAGGGGACAACGAGCAGTACTTC. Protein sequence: CASSPTGDNEQYF.

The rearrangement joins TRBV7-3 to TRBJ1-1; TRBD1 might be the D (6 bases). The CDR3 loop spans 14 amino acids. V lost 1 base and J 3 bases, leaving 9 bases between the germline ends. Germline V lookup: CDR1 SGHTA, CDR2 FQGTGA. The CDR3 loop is CASSLMGAHTEAFF. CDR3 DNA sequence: TGTGCCAGCAGCTTAATGGGGGCGCACACTGAAGCTTTCTTT.

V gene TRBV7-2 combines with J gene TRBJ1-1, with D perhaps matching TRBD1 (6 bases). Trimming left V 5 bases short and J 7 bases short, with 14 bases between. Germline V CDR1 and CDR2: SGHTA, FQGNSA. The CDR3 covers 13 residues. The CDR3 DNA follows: TGTGCCAGCAGCCGCGGACAGTCCCTTGAAGCTTTCTTT. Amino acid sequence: CASSRGQSLEAFF.

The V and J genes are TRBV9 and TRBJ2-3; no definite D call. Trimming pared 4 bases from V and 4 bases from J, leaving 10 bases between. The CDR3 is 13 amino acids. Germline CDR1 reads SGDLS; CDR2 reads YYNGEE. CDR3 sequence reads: CASSTRPPDTQYF. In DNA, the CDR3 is TGTGCCAGCAGCACGAGACCCCCAGATACGCAGTATTTT.

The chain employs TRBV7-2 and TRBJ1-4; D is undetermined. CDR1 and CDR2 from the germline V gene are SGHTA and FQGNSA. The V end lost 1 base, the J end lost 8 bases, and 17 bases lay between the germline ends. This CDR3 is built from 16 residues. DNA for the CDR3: TGTGCCAGCAGCTTAGGCAACTCCCTTTGGCAGGAAAAACTGTTTTTT. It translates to CASSLGNSLWQEKLFF.

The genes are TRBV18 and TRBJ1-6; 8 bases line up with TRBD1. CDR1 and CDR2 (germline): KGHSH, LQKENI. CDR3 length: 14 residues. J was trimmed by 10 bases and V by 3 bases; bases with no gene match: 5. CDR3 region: CASSPRGRDSPLHF. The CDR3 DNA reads TGTGCCAGCTCACCCAGGGGGCGAGACTCACCCCTCCACTTT.

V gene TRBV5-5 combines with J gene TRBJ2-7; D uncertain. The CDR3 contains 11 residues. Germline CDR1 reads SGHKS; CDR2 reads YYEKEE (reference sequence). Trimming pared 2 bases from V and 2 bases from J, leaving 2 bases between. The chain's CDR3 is CASSFAYEQYF. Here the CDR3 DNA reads TGTGCCAGCAGCTTTGCCTACGAGCAGTACTTC.

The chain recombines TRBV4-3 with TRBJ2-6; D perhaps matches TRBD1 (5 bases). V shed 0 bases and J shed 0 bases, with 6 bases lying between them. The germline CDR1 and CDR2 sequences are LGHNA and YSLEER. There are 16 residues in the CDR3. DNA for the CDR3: TGCGCCAGCAGCCAAGATGACAGCTCTGGGGCCAACGTCCTGACTTTC. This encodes CASSQDDSSGANVLTF.

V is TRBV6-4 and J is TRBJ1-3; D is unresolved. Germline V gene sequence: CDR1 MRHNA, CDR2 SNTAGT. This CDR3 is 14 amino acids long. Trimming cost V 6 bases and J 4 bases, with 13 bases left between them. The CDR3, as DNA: TGTGCCAGCAGACCTTCCCGGTCAGGAAACACCATATATTTT. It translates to CASRPSRSGNTIYF.

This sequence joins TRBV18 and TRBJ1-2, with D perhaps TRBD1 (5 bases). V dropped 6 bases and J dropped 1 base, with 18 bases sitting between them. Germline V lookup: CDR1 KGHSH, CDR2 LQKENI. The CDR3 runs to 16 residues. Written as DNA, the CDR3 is TGTGCCAGCTCCCAGGGCACAGACAGCTTTAACTATGGCTACACCTTC. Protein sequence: CASSQGTDSFNYGYTF.

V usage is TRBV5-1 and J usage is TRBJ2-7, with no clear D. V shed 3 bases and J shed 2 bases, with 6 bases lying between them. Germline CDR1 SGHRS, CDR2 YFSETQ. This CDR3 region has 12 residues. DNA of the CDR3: TGCGCCAGCAGCTCCACGACCTACGAGCAGTACTTC. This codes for CASSSTTYEQYF.

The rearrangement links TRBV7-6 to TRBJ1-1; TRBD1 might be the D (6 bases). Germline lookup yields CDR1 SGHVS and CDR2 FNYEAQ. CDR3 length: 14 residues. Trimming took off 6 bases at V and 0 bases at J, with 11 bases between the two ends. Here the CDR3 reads CASRTGGVNTEAFF. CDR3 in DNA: TGTGCCAGCAGGACAGGCGGGGTGAACACTGAAGCTTTCTTT.

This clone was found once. CDR3 in DNA: TGTGCCAGCAAACCTAGCGGGGGACACTACGAGCAGTACTTC. Encoded protein: CASKPSGGHYEQYF. This chain links TRBV2 with TRBJ2-7; 10 bases agree with TRBD2. CDR3 length equals 14 residues. Germline V gene sequence: CDR1 SNHLY, CDR2 FYNNEI. Trimming at V came to 7 bases and at J to 3 bases, leaving 6 bases not matched to a gene.